The 23 T cell receptor beta chains below all came from one sample that was sequenced in a study of blood T cells in healthy people across ages. The authors ran a second PCR of roughly 6 to 11 cycles using a sample-barcoded 5' primer and a J-beta primer mix. A single record per CDR3 protein comes from TCRdb applying MiXCR to the 5' RACE reads. The sample contains approximately 780,000 distinct CDR3 sequences, approximately 24% of which appear only once. Another study also made use of these data, one on T cells of mothers and their children.

Sequenced input: blood. The receptors stem from a boy between 10 and 17 years old in good health.

The rearrangement links TRBV2 to TRBJ1-2; a possible D gene is TRBD1 (6 bases). The CDR3 is 15 amino acids. Germline V lookup: CDR1 SNHLY, CDR2 FYNNEI. The germline V and J ends were trimmed by 3 bases and 5 bases, with 16 bases remaining between them. The CDR3 is CASSEADRLGYGYTF. The CDR3 nucleotides are TGTGCCAGCAGTGAGGCCGACAGGTTAGGGTATGGCTACACCTTC.

This clonotype has only a few counts. The chain joins TRBV7-9 to TRBJ2-4; D may correspond to TRBD1 or TRBD2 (5 bases each). CDR1 and CDR2 from the germline V gene are SEHNR and FQNEAQ (reference sequence). The CDR3 is made up of 14 amino acids. The V end was cut by 4 bases, the J end by 8 bases, with 15 bases between. The CDR3 loop reads CASSSTIWGYIQYF. Here the CDR3 DNA reads TGTGCCAGCAGCTCCACCATCTGGGGGTACATTCAGTACTTC.

The chain is built from TRBV3-1 and TRBJ2-7; no clear D gene. Trimming removed 0 bases at V and 5 bases at J, with 11 bases between. The germline V gene has CDR1 LGHDT and CDR2 YNNKEL (reference sequence). This CDR3 contains 14 residues. The CDR3 DNA is TGTGCCAGCAGCCAAGATCCCACAGTCAACGAGCAGTACTTC. It specifies CASSQDPTVNEQYF.

This chain joins TRBV3-1 and TRBJ1-2; perhaps TRBD1 as D (5 bases). There are 15 residues in the CDR3. Deletions cut 3 bases from V and 0 bases from J, with 11 bases between. Germline CDR1 reads LGHDT; CDR2 reads YNNKEL (reference sequence). CDR3 amino acids: CASSHHDRSNYGYTF. The CDR3 DNA reads TGTGCCAGCAGCCATCATGACAGATCTAACTATGGCTACACCTTC.

The table lists this clonotype with a few counts. CDR3: CASSLRGAKLFF. Here the CDR3 DNA reads TGTGCCAGCAGCCTACGAGGGGCAAAACTGTTTTTT. The V and J genes are TRBV13 and TRBJ1-4, with a possible D match to TRBD1 (5 bases). V lost 5 bases to trimming and J lost 10 bases, with 11 bases between them. Germline CDR1 and CDR2: PRHDT and FYEKMQ (reference sequence). This CDR3 is 12 amino acids long.

This clonotype was detected only once. The chain links TRBV9 to TRBJ1-1; 8 bases are a match to TRBD1. Trimming removed 4 bases from V and 1 base from J; junction bases left unmatched: 6. This CDR3 is built from 15 residues. The germline V gene has CDR1 SGDLS and CDR2 YYNGEE. DNA of the CDR3: TGTGCCAGCAGCTCCACGACAGGGGAGAACACTGAAGCTTTCTTT. Translated, it gives CASSSTTGENTEAFF.

V and J are TRBV20-1 and TRBJ2-3; no reliable D call. The ends were cut back, 3 bases at V and 2 bases at J, with 9 bases in the middle. The CDR3 extends over 13 amino acids. Germline assignment: CDR1 DFQATT and CDR2 SNEGSKA (reference sequence). The CDR3 protein is CSARGRNTDTQYF. The CDR3 region has the DNA TGCAGTGCTAGGGGTCGTAACACAGATACGCAGTATTTT.

In this sample, this clonotype turned up a few times. At one of its ends the junction is not consistent with the germline gene, which may arise from a read error. V is TRBV20-1 and J is TRBJ2-4; 8 nucleotides align to TRBD1. CDR1 and CDR2 from the germline V gene are DFQATT and SNEGSKA (reference sequence). The CDR3 has 15 residues. CDR3 in amino acids: CSASTGTGLGNIRYF. CDR3 bases: TGCAGTGCTAGCACCGGGACAGGCCTGGGAAACATTCGGTACTTC.

This clonotype was seen only a few times. The chain uses TRBV7-8 and TRBJ1-1; TRBD1 might be the D (5 bases). The CDR3 consists of 15 residues. V dropped 4 bases and J dropped 5 bases, with 17 bases sitting between them. In germline, CDR1 is SGHVS, CDR2 FQNEAQ. CDR3 DNA: TGTGCCAGCAGCTCAGGAGTAACAGGAGGTACTGAAGCTTTCTTT. It yields the protein CASSSGVTGGTEAFF.

The sample holds a few counts of this clonotype. The V gene is TRBV2, the J gene TRBJ2-7; 8 positions agree with TRBD2. V gave up 3 bases and J gave up 7 bases; unmatched junction bases: 5. Looked up from germline, CDR1 is SNHLY and CDR2 is FYNNEI. The CDR3 is made up of 13 amino acids. The CDR3, as DNA: TGTGCCAGCAGTGAGCGGGGGGACGGAGAGCAGTACTTC. It encodes CASSERGDGEQYF.

This clonotype has just a few counts. The CDR3 bases are TGCAGCGCCGAAAGGGGCTGGGAGACCCAGTACTTC. Its translation is CSAERGWETQYF. This chain links TRBV29-1 with TRBJ2-5; tentatively, D is TRBD1 (5 bases). V was trimmed by 7 bases and J by 5 bases, leaving 14 bases between them. The CDR3 loop spans 12 amino acids. The V gene's germline CDR1 is SQVTM and CDR2 ANQGSEA.

The chain carries TRBV27 and TRBJ2-1; 9 nucleotides match TRBD2. The J call may be wrong; the DNA end is better matched by TRBJ2-7. This CDR3 is 13 amino acids long. Germline V gene data show CDR1 as MNHEY and CDR2 as SMNVEV (reference sequence). For the CDR3, the DNA is TGTGCCAGCAGCACTAGCGGGCTTTACGAGCAGTACTTC. Protein: CASSTSGLYEQYF.

This CDR3 is CASSLRQGANEKLFF. CDR3 nucleotide sequence: TGTGCCAGCAGCTTACGACAGGGGGCTAATGAAAAACTGTTTTTT. V usage is TRBV7-9 and J usage is TRBJ1-4; 9 nucleotides match TRBD1. Trimming removed 2 bases from V and 3 bases from J; junction bases left unmatched: 1. The length of the CDR3 is 15 residues. The germline V gene has CDR1 SEHNR and CDR2 FQNEAQ (reference sequence).

The chain's CDR3 is CASSSGASSNEQFF. CDR3 DNA: TGCGCCAGCAGTTCGGGCGCTAGCAGTAATGAGCAGTTCTTC. The chain recombines TRBV5-1 with TRBJ2-1; possible D gene TRBD2, 5 bases. CDR1 and CDR2 (germline): SGHRS, YFSETQ. Trimming cost V 5 bases and J 7 bases, with 16 bases left between them. This CDR3 has 14 amino acids.

V usage is TRBV7-6 and J usage is TRBJ2-6; D is undetermined. The CDR3 loop spans 18 amino acids. The V end lost 5 bases, the J end lost 0 bases, and 17 bases lay between the germline ends. In germline, CDR1 is SGHVS, CDR2 FNYEAQ. As DNA, the CDR3 is TGTGCCAGCAGCCCCCGGGTGGGCAGTAGCTCTGGGGCCAACGTCCTGACTTTC. As protein: CASSPRVGSSSGANVLTF.

The chain joins TRBV12-3 or TRBV12-4 to TRBJ1-1; 7 bases map to TRBD1. This CDR3 contains 13 residues. Trimming removed 5 bases from V and 7 bases from J; junction bases left unmatched: 7. As DNA, the CDR3 is TGTGCCAGCAGTGACAGGGAGGATGATGAAGCTTTCTTT. Amino acid sequence: CASSDREDDEAFF.

This clonotype came up a few times. The germline gene is not matched at one end of the junction; a read error may be the cause. V and J are TRBV11-2 and TRBJ2-7, with D maybe TRBD1 (6 bases). This CDR3 contains 14 residues. Looked up from germline, CDR1 is SGHAT and CDR2 is FQNNGV. The CDR3 protein is CASSSIRQGNEQCF. Here the CDR3 DNA reads TGTGCCAGCAGCTCCATCCGTCAGGGGAACGAGCAGTGCTTC.

This clonotype was found a few times. The rearrangement uses TRBV29-1 and TRBJ1-1; tentative D call: TRBD1 (5 bases). V lost 6 bases to trimming and J lost 3 bases, with 11 bases between them. Germline CDR1 reads SQVTM; CDR2 reads ANQGSEA. The CDR3 is 12 amino acids. CDR3 bases: TGCAGCGTGGGGGACGGGGACACTGAAGCTTTCTTT. Amino acid sequence: CSVGDGDTEAFF. The whole variable domain, filled in from reference TRBV29-1 and TRBJ1-1, reads SAVISQKPSRDICQRGTSLTIQCQVDSQVTMMFWYRQQPGQSLTLIATANQGSEATYESGFVIDKFPISRPNLTFSTLTVSNMSPEDSSIYLCSVGDGDTEAFFGQGTRLTVV.

The V gene is TRBV7-2, the J gene TRBJ2-7; D may be TRBD1 (6 bases). The CDR3 sequence is 16 residues long. The V end was cut by 4 bases, the J end by 0 bases, with 16 bases between. Germline CDR1 SGHTA, CDR2 FQGNSA. This chain's CDR3 is CASSSTGFTSSYEQYF. The CDR3 DNA reads as TGTGCCAGCAGCTCCACAGGGTTCACGAGCTCCTACGAGCAGTACTTC.

Written as DNA, the CDR3 is TGTGCCAGCAGCCAAGCAGCAGACCCTAGGGTAGATACGCAGTATTTT. Protein: CASSQAADPRVDTQYF. The chain joins TRBV4-2 to TRBJ2-3; no clear D. The CDR3 contains 16 residues. V was cut by 1 base and J by 5 bases, with 16 bases left in between. Germline lookup yields CDR1 LGHNA and CDR2 YNFKEQ.

The V call is TRBV5-5, the J call TRBJ2-3; D call uncertain. Looked up from germline, CDR1 is SGHKS and CDR2 is YYEKEE (reference sequence). The CDR3 covers 11 residues. V was pared by 4 bases and J by 9 bases, with 9 bases between. CDR3: CASSSGLTQYF. CDR3 DNA sequence: TGTGCCAGCAGCAGTGGATTAACGCAGTATTTT.

This clonotype was seen a handful of times. The rearrangement links TRBV5-1 to TRBJ1-2; D is unclear. The CDR3 totals 15 residues. Germline V lookup: CDR1 SGHRS, CDR2 YFSETQ. V was trimmed by 0 bases and J by 0 bases, leaving 9 bases between them. The CDR3 bases are TGCGCCAGCAGCTTGGAGGCAGTAGCTAACTATGGCTACACCTTC. Amino acids: CASSLEAVANYGYTF.

V is TRBV7-6 and J is TRBJ2-3; 10 bases align to TRBD2. The length of the CDR3 is 17 residues. Germline values: CDR1 SGHVS, CDR2 FNYEAQ. The ends lost 3 bases at V and 6 bases at J; junction bases unmatched: 12. The CDR3 DNA reads as TGTGCCAGCAGCTTTGAAGCGGGGGGGCCGGGTAAGGATACGCAGTATTTT. Its protein is CASSFEAGGPGKDTQYF.